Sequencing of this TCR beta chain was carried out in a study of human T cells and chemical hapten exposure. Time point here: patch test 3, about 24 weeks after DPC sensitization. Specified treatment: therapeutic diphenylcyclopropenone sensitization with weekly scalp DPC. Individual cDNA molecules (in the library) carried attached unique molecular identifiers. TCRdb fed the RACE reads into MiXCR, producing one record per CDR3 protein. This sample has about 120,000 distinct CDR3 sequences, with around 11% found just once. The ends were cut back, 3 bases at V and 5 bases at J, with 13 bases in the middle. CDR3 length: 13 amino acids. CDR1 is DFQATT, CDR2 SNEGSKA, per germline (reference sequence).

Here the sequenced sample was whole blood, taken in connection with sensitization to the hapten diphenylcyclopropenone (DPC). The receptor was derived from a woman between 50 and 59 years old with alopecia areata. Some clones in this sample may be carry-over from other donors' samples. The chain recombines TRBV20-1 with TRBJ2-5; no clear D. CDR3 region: CSARPAEFETQYF. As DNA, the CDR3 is TGCAGTGCTAGGCCCGCAGAGTTTGAGACCCAGTACTTC.